The rows below give T cell receptor beta chains drawn from one sample of a study of blood T cell repertoires in COVID-19. TCRdb keeps only in-frame clones here, not all; method: immunoSEQ multiplex PCR. The table lists about 100,000 clones, about 89% of them singletons. The material sequenced was peripheral blood. The source of these receptors is a man aged 45-65 years with acute or convalescent COVID-19. Both conserved end residues are part of each CDR3. The D gene is left open where the match is weak. Size is stated for part of the rows, as once, few or many counts, or as a class when the clone is expanded.

V	J	size	D	DNA	CDR3
TRBV7-2	TRBJ1-5	-	-	TGTGCCAGCAGCCAAAGACATTTTAGCAATCAGCCCCAGCATTTT	CASSQRHFSNQPQHF
TRBV7-9	TRBJ1-1	-	-	TGTGCCAGCAGCTTAGAACAGAACACTGAAGCTTTCTTT	CASSLEQNTEAFF
TRBV18	TRBJ1-2	few	-	TGTGCCAGCTCCCTCATGGGCAGGCAGCCGATTACTAACTATGGCTACACCTTC	CASSLMGRQPITNYGYTF
TRBV6-5	TRBJ2-5	-	TRBD1	TGTGCCAGCAGCCTCGGGACAGGCAGGGAGACCCAGTACTTC	CASSLGTGRETQYF
TRBV4-3	TRBJ2-7	-	TRBD2	TGCGCCAGCAGCCAAGATCAGGGAGGGAGCTCCTACGAGCAGTACTTC	CASSQDQGGSSYEQYF
TRBV7-9	TRBJ1-4	-	TRBD1	TGTGCCAGCACCATAGGAGGTGGACAGGGGGCATCTGAAAAACTGTTTTTT	CASTIGGGQGASEKLFF
TRBV2	TRBJ1-5	-	-	TGTGCCAGCAGTCTCGAGAGAGTAAACAATCAGCCCCAGCATTTT	CASSLERVNNQPQHF
TRBV9	TRBJ2-2	-	-	TGTGCCAGCAGCCGTCTTAGTTTGGGGGGATACACCGGGGAGCTGTTTTTT	CASSRLSLGGYTGELFF
TRBV3-1/TRBV3-2	TRBJ2-2	-	-	TGTGCCAGCAGCCGAACCTCACAGGCGACCGGGGAGCTGTTTTTT	CASSRTSQATGELFF
TRBV6-5	TRBJ1-5	-	-	TGTGCCAGCAGTTACGATGGGGGCGCCGGTCAGCCCCAGCATTTT	CASSYDGGAGQPQHF
TRBV7-2	TRBJ2-2	-	TRBD2	TGTGCCAGCAGCTTAAGATGGGGGGGCACCGGGGAGCTGTTTTTT	CASSLRWGGTGELFF
TRBV6-5	TRBJ2-7	-	TRBD2	TGTGCCAGCAGCGGCGGGAGGCAAGCCGAGCAGTACTTC	CASSGGRQAEQYF
TRBV27	TRBJ2-2	-	-	TGTGCCAGCAGTTCGGGGACAATTGGCGGGGAGCTGTTTTTT	CASSSGTIGGELFF
TRBV6-2/TRBV6-3	TRBJ2-7	-	-	TGTGCCAGCAGTTACCCGTTCGGCGAGCAGTACTTC	CASSYPFGEQYF
TRBV2	TRBJ1-2	-	TRBD1	TGTGCCAGCAGTACCAGGAACAGGGGGCAAGGGTATGGCTACACCTTC	CASSTRNRGQGYGYTF
TRBV12-3/TRBV12-4	TRBJ1-5	-	-	TGTGCCAGCATGGTGGCAGGGAACCAGCCCCAGCATTTT	CASMVAGNQPQHF
TRBV6-6	TRBJ2-7	-	TRBD1	TGTGCCAGCAGTTACCCGGGACAGATGTCATACGAGCAGTACTTC	CASSYPGQMSYEQYF
TRBV6-5	TRBJ1-2	-	-	TGTGCCAGCAGTCACAAACCCTCAGACTTCTATGGCTACACCTTC	CASSHKPSDFYGYTF
TRBV5-1	TRBJ1-6	-	-	TGCGCCAGCAGCGAGGAGGGAAGTAGATCACCCCTCCACTTT	CASSEEGSRSPLHF
TRBV2	TRBJ1-6	-	-	TGTGCCAGCAGCGCTTCGGGAGGCTGGGGGGTTAATTCACCCCTCCACTTT	CASSASGGWGVNSPLHF
TRBV28	TRBJ2-2	-	-	TGTGCCAGCAGTTTGGTCAGGGGTGGCACCGGGGAGCTGTTTTTT	CASSLVRGGTGELFF
TRBV6-6	TRBJ1-6	-	-	TGTGCCAGCACCAAGGAGGGCATCTATAATTCACCCCTCCACTTT	CASTKEGIYNSPLHF
TRBV6-2/TRBV6-3	TRBJ2-1	-	-	TGTGCCAGCAGTTCGTCGAGCGGGTACAATGAGCAGTTCTTC	CASSSSSGYNEQFF
TRBV12-3/TRBV12-4	TRBJ2-3	-	-	TGTGCCAGCAGTTTAACACGAGATACGCAGTATTTT	CASSLTRDTQYF
TRBV7-2	TRBJ2-1	-	-	TGTGCCAGCAGCCCCGCCGCACGGTGGGGGGTTTGGGAGCAGTTCTTC	CASSPAARWGVWEQFF
TRBV3-1/TRBV3-2	TRBJ1-5	-	-	TGTGCCAGCAGCCAAAACTCCCGGGGAAAGCCCCAGCATTTT	CASSQNSRGKPQHF
TRBV5-5	TRBJ2-1	-	TRBD2	TGTGCCAGCAGCTTGCCGGGACTAGCGGGGGGGTCCAATGAGCAGTTCTTC	CASSLPGLAGGSNEQFF
TRBV2	TRBJ1-6	-	-	TGTGCCAGCAGTGTTGACAGCTTTAATTCACCCCTCCACTTT	CASSVDSFNSPLHF
TRBV30	TRBJ2-7	-	TRBD2	TGTGCTATCTGGGAGGGTAGCGGCTACGAGCAGTACTTC	CAIWEGSGYEQYF
TRBV10-3	TRBJ1-5	once	TRBD1	TGTGCCATCAGCTTGGACAGGAATCAGCCCCAGCATTTT	CAISLDRNQPQHF
TRBV5-1	TRBJ2-7	-	TRBD1	TGCGCCAGCAGCCGCGGGGACAGGGAGGCCGAGCAGTACTTC	CASSRGDREAEQYF